This note documents a single T cell receptor (beta chain) sequence. This specimen belongs to a study of cytomegalovirus exposure and HLA in healthy donors. Amplification used 60 Vbeta primers and 13 Jbeta primers. Method: immunoSEQ multiplex PCR; TCRdb's copy keeps in-frame clones and lacks some. The sample holds 99,000 or so clones, about 80% seen once. The germline V gene has CDR1 LNHDA and CDR2 SQIVND (reference sequence). This CDR3 comprises 15 residues. V shed 5 bases, J shed 2 bases, and the junction held 2 bases outside the gene matches. The V call is TRBV19, the J call TRBJ2-1, with 11 bases identical to TRBD2. This receptor was obtained from a man in his sixties in good health and CMV-seropositive. Sequences were obtained from PBMCs. CDR3 region: CASSLGLAAYNEQFF. The CDR3 DNA follows: TGTGCCAGTAGTCTGGGACTAGCGGCCTACAATGAGCAGTTCTTC.